The 6 T cell receptor beta chains below were found in one sample sequenced in a study of cytomegalovirus exposure and HLA in healthy donors. Primers included in the PCR were 60 Vbeta and 13 Jbeta primers. TCRdb's copy holds only in-frame clones and misses some; the assay was immunoSEQ multiplex PCR. The data contain 100,000 to 140,000 clones, over 70% of them singletons. The specimen sequenced was PBMCs. The receptors come from a man aged 25-45 years in good health and CMV-seronegative.

V usage is TRBV9 and J usage is TRBJ2-3; weak D call: TRBD2 (7 bases). The V gene lost 6 bases and the J gene lost 4 bases, with 21 bases spanning the gap. The CDR3 is 16 amino acids. Germline V gene data show CDR1 as SGDLS and CDR2 as YYNGEE. In DNA form, the CDR3 reads TGTGCCAGCACCCCCTTCCCCGGGGGGCAGGCAGATACGCAGTATTTT. Translating it yields CASTPFPGGQADTQYF. Combining the CDR3 with reference TRBV9 and TRBJ2-3 gives the whole variable domain DSGVTQTPKHLITATGQRVTLRCSPRSGDLSVYWYQQSLDQGLQFLIQYYNGEERAKGNILERFSAQQFPDLHSELNLSSLELGDSALYFCASTPFPGGQADTQYFGPGTRLTVL.

This rearrangement joins TRBV30 to TRBJ2-6; D may be TRBD1 (6 bases). The V gene lost 8 bases and the J gene lost 2 bases, with 13 bases spanning the gap. Germline lookup yields CDR1 GTSNPN and CDR2 SVGIG (reference sequence). This CDR3 has 14 residues. This CDR3 is CASLGAPGANVLTF. In nucleotides, the CDR3 is TGTGCCAGTCTGGGGGCACCTGGGGCCAACGTCCTGACTTTC.

The chain carries TRBV6-4 and TRBJ2-7, with 9 bases fitting TRBD2. The CDR3 spans 15 residues. Trimming at V came to 6 bases and at J to 12 bases, leaving 18 bases not matched to a gene. Germline V gene lookup returns CDR1 MRHNA and CDR2 SNTAGT. DNA for the CDR3: TGTGCCAGCAGGGTTGAAGCGGGGGGCCACAGCGGTCTGTACTTC. It specifies CASRVEAGGHSGLYF.

The table lists this clone with a count of one. The V and J genes are TRBV30 and TRBJ2-1, with 7 positions matching TRBD2. The germline CDR1 and CDR2 sequences are GTSNPN and SVGIG (reference sequence). The V gene end was trimmed by 1 base and the J gene end by 4 bases; junction bases not matched to a gene: 10. The length of the CDR3 is 16 residues. The CDR3 spells CAWSALGTNSYNEQFF. In DNA form, the CDR3 reads TGTGCCTGGAGTGCCCTGGGGACTAATTCTTACAATGAGCAGTTCTTC.

V usage is TRBV19 and J usage is TRBJ1-5; D uncertain. Germline loops: CDR1 LNHDA, CDR2 SQIVND (reference sequence). CDR3 length: 12 residues. V shed 6 bases and J shed 7 bases, with 10 bases lying between them. CDR3 region: CASSLGGQPQHF. The CDR3 coding sequence is TGTGCCAGTAGCCTAGGTGGACAGCCCCAGCATTTT. The variable domain in full, completed from reference TRBV19 and TRBJ1-5, reads DGGITQSPKYLFRKEGQNVTLSCEQNLNHDAMYWYRQDPGQGLRLIYYSQIVNDFQKGDIAEGYSVSREKKESFPLTVTSAQKNPTAFYLCASSLGGQPQHFGDGTRLSIL.

The gene calls are TRBV9 and TRBJ2-6, with D possibly matching TRBD1 (6 bases). The germline V gene encodes CDR1 SGDLS and CDR2 YYNGEE. V was clipped by 4 bases and J by 2 bases, with 22 bases between them. The CDR3 has 19 residues. The CDR3 bases are TGTGCCAGCAGCTTTCGCAGGGGTGGGGGCCCGGCTGGGGCCAACGTCCTGACTTTC. It yields the protein CASSFRRGGGPAGANVLTF.